Included here is one T cell receptor beta chain sequence, with context. With molecular barcodes, quantitative 5'-RACE was used to make the TCR beta libraries. MiXCR, applied by TCRdb to the 5' RACE reads, yields one record per CDR3 protein. Of about 270,000 distinct CDR3 sequences detected, roughly 32% appear once; the ten largest clones hold roughly 4%. Trimming cost V 3 bases and J 4 bases, with 15 bases left between them. This CDR3 has 15 residues. Germline V gene lookup returns CDR1 SGHRS and CDR2 YFSETQ. The data were taken from a study of CD8 T cells in ankylosing spondylitis. Sequencing was carried out using blood, either unsorted or a sorted T cell fraction (not recorded which). The source is a male donor with ankylosing spondylitis or in good health (not recorded which). V is TRBV5-1 and J is TRBJ2-3; tentatively, D is TRBD1 or TRBD2 (5 bases each). The chain's CDR3 is CASSSRDGLADTQYF. The CDR3 DNA reads TGCGCCAGCAGCTCTAGGGACGGTTTGGCAGATACGCAGTATTTT.